The 32 T cell receptor beta chains in this list originate from one sample, sequenced in a study of tumor-infiltrating lymphocytes in primary liver carcinoma. RNA isolated from unsorted whole blood supplied the blood RNA, with germline DNA also extracted. TCR beta cDNA was made from around 460 ng total RNA with a constant-region primer. Slightly modified ARM-PCR served as the procedure for the TCR beta libraries. These libraries came from three rounds of nested multiplex PCR. The first two PCR rounds used TRBV1-TRBV30 forward primers with a C-beta reverse primer, around 10 cycles each. Via MiXCR, TCRdb re-called the multiplex PCR reads, giving one row per CDR3 protein. Of about 310,000 distinct CDR3 sequences in the sample, around three fifths are singletons; the top ten hold over 15%. The specimen was peripheral blood. The receptors come from a woman in her 30s with primary liver carcinoma and hepatitis B virus infection.

The chain is built from TRBV20-1 and TRBJ2-1; D ambiguous. CDR1 is DFQATT, CDR2 SNEGSKA, per germline (reference sequence). This CDR3 is built from 11 residues. V was pared by 0 bases and J by 9 bases, with 6 bases between. CDR3 sequence (DNA): TGCAGTGCTAGAGAAAGTGTTGAGCAGTTCTTC. Encoded protein: CSARESVEQFF.

Ten or more counts support this clonotype. This chain's CDR3 is CASSRGNEQFF. In DNA form, the CDR3 reads TGTGCCAGCAGCCGGGGAAATGAGCAGTTCTTC. The rearrangement links TRBV12-3 or TRBV12-4 to TRBJ2-1; D is perhaps TRBD2 (5 bases). Trimming removed 6 bases from V and 7 bases from J, with 7 bases in between. CDR3 length: 11 amino acids.

As regards this clonotype: A single base separates this from a much larger clone, so it may be a read error. The V gene is TRBV6-6, the J gene TRBJ2-7, with D possibly matching TRBD1 (5 bases). Germline-derived CDR1 and CDR2 are MNHNY and SVGAGI (reference sequence). The CDR3 loop spans 14 amino acids. CDR3 sequence reads: CTSSYSQGTYEQYF. In nucleotides, the CDR3 is TGTACCAGCAGTTACTCGCAGGGAACCTACGAGCAGTACTTC.

The chain carries TRBV14 and TRBJ1-6; TRBD1 is a possible D gene (6 bases). CDR3 length: 14 amino acids. V was pared by 4 bases and J by 7 bases, with 11 bases between. Germline V gene lookup returns CDR1 SGHDN and CDR2 FVKESK. CDR3 DNA sequence: TGTGCCAGCAGCCTTACAGGGACGAATTCACCCCTCCACTTT. Translation: CASSLTGTNSPLHF.

This clonotype has a handful of counts. The V gene is TRBV7-8, the J gene TRBJ2-3; D is uncertain. Per germline, CDR1 SGHVS and CDR2 FQNEAQ. V lost 5 bases and J 2 bases, leaving 17 bases between the germline ends. The CDR3 is made up of 16 amino acids. The DNA of the CDR3 is TGTGCCAGCAGCCCTGAGACTCGGCTGCCCACAGATACGCAGTATTTT. It specifies CASSPETRLPTDTQYF.

This clonotype has just one count. The chain has TRBV19 and TRBJ1-1; D not certain. Germline CDR1 LNHDA, CDR2 SQIVND (reference sequence). The CDR3 is 15 amino acids. The ends were cut back, 7 bases at V and 4 bases at J, with 19 bases in the middle. CDR3 residues: CASTHSRGKPTEAFF. The CDR3, as DNA: TGTGCCAGTACCCACAGCCGGGGTAAACCCACTGAAGCTTTCTTT.

In nucleotides, the CDR3 is TGTGCCAGCAGTGACCGGACCCCGAGAGACACCATATATTTT. This sequence encodes CASSDRTPRDTIYF. The chain carries TRBV6-2 or TRBV6-3 and TRBJ1-3; D uncertain. The V end was cut by 5 bases, the J end by 8 bases, with 16 bases between. This CDR3 comprises 14 residues. The germline V gene encodes CDR1 MNHEY and CDR2 SVGEGT.

This clonotype was picked up a small number of times. The rearrangement links TRBV6-1 to TRBJ2-4, with 9 bases aligning to TRBD1. With 3 bases clipped from V and 1 base from J, the junction kept 7 bases outside the gene matches. This CDR3 region has 17 residues. The germline V gene has CDR1 MNHNS and CDR2 SASEGT. The CDR3 sequence: CASSEVGGTGAKNIQYF. DNA for the CDR3: TGTGCCAGCAGTGAGGTGGGCGGGACAGGGGCCAAAAACATTCAGTACTTC.

The J gene is TRBJ2-5, the V gene TRBV24-1, with a tentative D call TRBD1 (6 bases). Germline-derived CDR1 and CDR2 are KGHDR and SFDVKD. The CDR3 covers 13 residues. The ends were cut back, 2 bases at V and 7 bases at J, with 10 bases in the middle. CDR3 sequence (DNA): TGTGCCACCAGTGATTCAAAGACAGGGACCCAGTACTTC. Translating gives CATSDSKTGTQYF.

On this clonotype itself: A read error may be the cause here, since a much bigger clone is one base away. The genes are TRBV29-1 and TRBJ2-5; 12 bases fit TRBD2. This CDR3 contains 16 residues. Germline assignment: CDR1 SQVTM and CDR2 ANQGSEA. CDR3: CGVEVTSGRRRETQYF. The CDR3, as DNA: TGCGGCGTTGAAGTCACTAGCGGGAGGCGGCGAGAGACCCAGTACTTC.

With regard to this clonotype: One end of the junction fails to match germline, which may point to a read error. The chain links TRBV12-3 or TRBV12-4 to TRBJ1-2; tentatively, D is TRBD1 (6 bases). The CDR3 covers 18 residues. CDR3 DNA: TGTGCCAGTAGTTTTGGGGGGCGGGGGCGCGGTTCCTCCCATGGCTACACCTTC. Translating gives CASSFGGRGRGSSHGYTF.

The chain is built from TRBV12-3 or TRBV12-4 and TRBJ1-2; tentatively, D is TRBD1 (5 bases). V lost 6 bases, J lost 8 bases, and 13 bases lay in between. This CDR3 spans 12 amino acids. The CDR3 loop is CASRTGGGGYTF. The CDR3 DNA is TGTGCCAGCAGGACCGGGGGGGGGGGCTACACCTTC.

Turning to this clonotype: A much larger clone lies a single base off, so this may be a read error. The genes are TRBV6-1 and TRBJ2-1; TRBD1 might be the D (5 bases). In germline, CDR1 is MNHNS, CDR2 SASEGT. CDR3 length: 16 residues. Deletions cut 9 bases from V and 2 bases from J, with 20 bases between. The CDR3 loop reads CASQGGAFGTYNEQFF. CDR3 nucleotide sequence: TGTGCCAGTCAGGGTGGTGCATTTGGCACCTACAATGAGCAGTTCTTC.

As regards this clonotype: This clone may be a read error of a much larger clone one base away. DNA of the CDR3: TGTGCCAGCAGTACCGGGACATGGGGCATCGATACGCAGTATTTT. Amino acids: CASSTGTWGIDTQYF. The chain couples TRBV6-5 to TRBJ2-3; D is possibly TRBD1 (6 bases). V was pared by 5 bases and J by 6 bases, with 18 bases between. Looked up from germline, CDR1 is MNHEY and CDR2 is SVGAGI. This CDR3 region has 15 residues.

Of note for this clonotype: This clone may be a read error of a much larger clone one base away. The CDR3 DNA is TGCGCCAACAGCCAAGATCACACGGTCTCCGTCGAGCAGTACTTC. Translation gives CANSQDHTVSVEQYF. The chain is built from TRBV4-3 and TRBJ2-7; D not resolved. From germline, CDR1 is LGHNA and CDR2 YSLEER. The CDR3 is made up of 15 amino acids.

This clonotype was seen a handful of times. V is TRBV10-3 and J is TRBJ1-1; D perhaps matches TRBD1 (6 bases). The CDR3 extends over 11 amino acids. Trimming left V 4 bases short and J 8 bases short, with 8 bases between. Germline V CDR1 and CDR2: ENHRY, SYGVKD. The CDR3 DNA is TGTGCCATCAGTGGAGACAGGGAAGCTTTCTTT. It translates to CAISGDREAFF.

The chain uses TRBV12-3 or TRBV12-4 and TRBJ1-6; D unclear. There are 14 residues in the CDR3. V shed 4 bases and J shed 7 bases, with 11 bases lying between them. The CDR3 region has the DNA TGTGCCAGCAGTTCCGGACGGAGGAATTCACCCCTCCACTTT. This codes for CASSSGRRNSPLHF.

This clonotype was recorded at least ten times. J is TRBJ1-5 and V is TRBV6-6, with TRBD1 identical over 8 bases. The CDR3 is 13 amino acids. Germline lookup yields CDR1 MNHNY and CDR2 SVGAGI (reference sequence). Germline trimming cut 9 bases from V and 7 bases from J; bases unmatched to any gene: 8. As DNA, the CDR3 is TGTGCCAGTCAGGGGGCGGGTGGACAGCCCCAGCATTTT. Protein product: CASQGAGGQPQHF.

Notes on this clonotype: A much larger clone differs from this one at a single base, so this may be a read error. The rearrangement uses TRBV6-1 and TRBJ1-1; no definite D call. CDR1 MNHNS and CDR2 SASEGT come from the germline V gene. CDR3 size: 13 residues. The CDR3 region is CVSSLFGATEAFF. The DNA for the CDR3 is TGTGTCAGCAGTTTGTTTGGTGCCACTGAAGCTTTCTTT.

As for this clonotype: This may be a read error: a much more frequent sequence differs by one nucleotide. This chain links TRBV6-5 with TRBJ2-7; D is perhaps TRBD1 or TRBD2 (5 bases each). Per the germline V gene, CDR1 is MNHEY and CDR2 is SVGAGI. Trimming removed 7 bases from V and 0 bases from J, with 10 bases in between. This CDR3 comprises 13 residues. DNA for the CDR3: TGTGCCAGCATGGGGACGAACTCCTACGAGCAGTACTTC. This translates into CASMGTNSYEQYF.

A remark on this clonotype: With a much larger clone just one base away, this may be a read error. The chain carries TRBV6-6 and TRBJ2-1; TRBD2 might be the D (6 bases). Germline CDR1 is MNHNY and CDR2 is SVGAGI (reference sequence). V was pared by 2 bases and J by 10 bases, with 12 bases between. This CDR3 is built from 13 residues. Here the CDR3 reads CASSYPTAGEQFF. The CDR3, as DNA: TGTGCCAGCAGTTACCCTACCGCGGGGGAGCAGTTCTTC.

Remarks on this clonotype: Germline and junction disagree at one end, which may indicate a read error. V is TRBV7-8 and J is TRBJ2-7, with a tentative D call TRBD2 (6 bases). CDR3 length: 13 amino acids. Germline CDR1 reads SGHVS; CDR2 reads FQNEAQ. DNA for the CDR3: TGTGTCAGCAGCCGCGGGAAGTCCCACGAGCAGTACTTC. This sequence encodes CVSSRGKSHEQYF. Combining the CDR3 with reference TRBV7-8 and TRBJ2-7 gives the whole variable domain GAGVSQSPRYKVAKRGQDVALRCDPISGHVSLFWYQQALGQGPEFLTYFQNEAQLDKSGLPSDRFFAERPEGSVSTLKIQRTQQEDSAVYLCVSSRGKSHEQYFGPGTRLTVT.

This clonotype occurred many times. This chain uses TRBV6-5 with TRBJ1-6; D is uncertain. The CDR3 consists of 15 residues. The germline gives CDR1 MNHEY, CDR2 SVGAGI. V gave up 0 bases and J gave up 9 bases, with 12 bases separating them. CDR3 coding DNA: TGTGCCAGCAGTTACTCGAGGGTTTCGGCTTCACCCCTCCACTTT. It specifies CASSYSRVSASPLHF.

As regards this clonotype: Since a much larger clone is just one base distant, this may be a read error. The V and J genes are TRBV6-1 and TRBJ2-1; D might be TRBD1 (6 bases). Trimming stripped 9 bases from V and 8 bases from J, with 20 bases between. The CDR3 extends over 14 amino acids. Germline-derived CDR1 and CDR2 are MNHNS and SASEGT. The CDR3 is CARSRRQAGDEQFF. CDR3 in DNA: TGTGCCAGAAGTAGACGACAGGCCGGTGATGAGCAGTTCTTC.

As for this clonotype: At one end the junction does not follow the germline gene, possibly because of a read error. This chain connects TRBV11-2 to TRBJ2-3; no definite D call. Germline values: CDR1 SGHAT, CDR2 FQNNGV. This CDR3 is built from 13 residues. The CDR3 nucleotides are TGTGCCAGCAGCTTCCTAGATCTAGATACGCAATATTTT. Translation: CASSFLDLDTQYF.

This clonotype was picked up one time. V usage is TRBV14 and J usage is TRBJ2-1; 7 bases match TRBD2. With V trimmed by 3 bases and J by 5 bases, 7 bases remained unmatched. The CDR3 has 15 amino acids. Germline V gene sequence: CDR1 SGHDN, CDR2 FVKESK. The CDR3 reads CASSHLRGSDNEQFF. The CDR3 bases are TGTGCCAGCAGCCATCTGCGCGGGAGTGACAATGAGCAGTTCTTC. Full variable domain (missing parts from reference TRBV14 and TRBJ2-1): EAGVTQFPSHSVIEKGQTVTLRCDPISGHDNLYWYRRVMGKEIKFLLHFVKESKQDESGMPNNRFLAERTGGTYSTLKVQPAELEDSGVYFCASSHLRGSDNEQFFGPGTRLTVL.

A few counts support this clonotype. The rearrangement links TRBV7-9 to TRBJ2-5; D possibly matches TRBD1 or TRBD2 (5 bases each). The germline V gene encodes CDR1 SEHNR and CDR2 FQNEAQ (reference sequence). This CDR3 contains 14 residues. Trimming shortened V by 4 bases and J by 8 bases, and 17 bases separated the two germline ends. CDR3 protein: CASSWDRDPLTQYF. CDR3 nucleotide sequence: TGTGCCAGCAGCTGGGACCGGGACCCCTTAACCCAGTACTTC. Looking up the rest from reference TRBV7-9 and TRBJ2-5 gives the full variable domain: DTGVSQNPRHKITKRGQNVTFRCDPISEHNRLYWYRQTLGQGPEFLTYFQNEAQLEKSRLLSDRFSAERPKGSFSTLEIQRTEQGDSAMYLCASSWDRDPLTQYFGPGTRLLVL.

This chain connects TRBV11-2 to TRBJ2-1; 9 nucleotides match TRBD2. V trimming: 7 bases; J trimming: 5 bases; junction bases outside the gene matches: 6. This CDR3 has 14 residues. From germline, CDR1 is SGHAT and CDR2 FQNNGV. As DNA, the CDR3 is TGTGCCAGCACCTTCATAGCGGGAGACAATGAGCAGTTCTTC. Residues: CASTFIAGDNEQFF.

The chain couples TRBV5-1 to TRBJ2-1, with a weak D call TRBD2 (6 bases). The CDR3 loop spans 19 amino acids. With 0 bases removed from V and 3 bases from J, the gap between germline ends came to 22 bases. CDR1 is SGHRS, CDR2 YFSETQ, per germline. CDR3 loop: CASSLGDTFRDSYYNEQFF. CDR3 DNA: TGCGCCAGCAGCTTGGGTGACACATTCCGGGACTCCTACTACAATGAGCAGTTCTTC.

A word on this clonotype: A read error may produce the germline difference seen at one junction end. The chain employs TRBV6-2 or TRBV6-3 and TRBJ1-5; the match to TRBD1 covers 7 bases. The CDR3 loop spans 17 amino acids. Looked up from germline, CDR1 is MNHEY and CDR2 is SVGEGT. The CDR3 nucleotides read TGTGCAAGCGGCTTTACCCCTTGGACAGGAAGCAATCAGCTCCAGCATTTT. This translates into CASGFTPWTGSNQLQHF.

A note on this clonotype: This sequence may be a read error, since a much larger clone differs from it by one base. V is TRBV6-2 or TRBV6-3 and J is TRBJ1-5, with D maybe TRBD1 (6 bases). Germline V gives CDR1 MNHEY, CDR2 SVGEGT. The ends were cut back, 0 bases at V and 6 bases at J, with 27 bases in the middle. The CDR3 covers 20 residues. CDR3 amino acids: CASSYSGGWASPLLSQPQHF. The CDR3 nucleotides are TGTGCCAGCAGTTACTCGGGGGGCTGGGCCTCCCCCCTCCTGAGTCAGCCCCAGCATTTT.

This clonotype was detected ten times or more. The chain links TRBV29-1 to TRBJ1-1; weak D call: TRBD1 (5 bases). The CDR3 sequence is 14 residues long. Germline assignment: CDR1 SQVTM and CDR2 ANQGSEA. Trimming removed 4 bases at V and 3 bases at J, with 15 bases between. The CDR3 is CSVAEWGGYTEAFF. In DNA, the CDR3 is TGCAGCGTTGCCGAGTGGGGGGGGTACACTGAAGCTTTCTTT. The variable domain in full, with the rest retrieved from reference TRBV29-1 and TRBJ1-1, is SAVISQKPSRDICQRGTSLTIQCQVDSQVTMMFWYRQQPGQSLTLIATANQGSEATYESGFVIDKFPISRPNLTFSTLTVSNMSPEDSSIYLCSVAEWGGYTEAFFGQGTRLTVV.